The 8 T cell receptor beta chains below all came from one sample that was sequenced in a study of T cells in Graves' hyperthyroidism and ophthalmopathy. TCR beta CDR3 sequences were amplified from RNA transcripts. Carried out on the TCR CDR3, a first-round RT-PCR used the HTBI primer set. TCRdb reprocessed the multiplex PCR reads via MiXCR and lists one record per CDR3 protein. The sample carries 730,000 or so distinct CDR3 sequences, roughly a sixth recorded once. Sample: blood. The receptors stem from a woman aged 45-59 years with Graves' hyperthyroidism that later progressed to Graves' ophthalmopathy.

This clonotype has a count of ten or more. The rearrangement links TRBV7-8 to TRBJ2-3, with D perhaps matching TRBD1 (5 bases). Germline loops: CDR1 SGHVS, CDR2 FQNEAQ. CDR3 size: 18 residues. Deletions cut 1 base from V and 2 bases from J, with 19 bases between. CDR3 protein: CASSLGGRAGSYTDTQYF. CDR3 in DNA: TGTGCCAGCAGCTTAGGGGGTCGGGCAGGGTCCTACACAGATACGCAGTATTTT.

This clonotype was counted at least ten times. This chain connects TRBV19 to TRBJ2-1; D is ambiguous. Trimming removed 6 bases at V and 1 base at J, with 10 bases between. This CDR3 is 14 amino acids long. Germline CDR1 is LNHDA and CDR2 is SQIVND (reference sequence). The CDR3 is CASSQDWSYNEQFF. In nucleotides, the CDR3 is TGTGCCAGTAGCCAAGACTGGTCCTACAATGAGCAGTTCTTC.

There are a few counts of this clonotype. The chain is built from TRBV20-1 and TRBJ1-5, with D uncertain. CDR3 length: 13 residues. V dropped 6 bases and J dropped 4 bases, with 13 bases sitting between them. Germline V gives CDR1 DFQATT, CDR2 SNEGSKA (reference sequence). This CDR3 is CSATPLSNQPQHF. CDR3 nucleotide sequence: TGCAGTGCCACACCGCTCTCTAATCAGCCCCAGCATTTT.

DNA of the CDR3: TGCGCCAGCAGCCTGTTGGGGATGGGGGGGGATAATTCACCCCTCCACTTT. Amino acid sequence: CASSLLGMGGDNSPLHF. The J gene is TRBJ1-6, the V gene TRBV4-1; D may be TRBD1 (5 bases). Germline-derived CDR1 and CDR2 are MGHRA and YSYEKL. The V gene lost 4 bases and the J gene lost 5 bases, with 18 bases spanning the gap. The CDR3 has 17 residues.

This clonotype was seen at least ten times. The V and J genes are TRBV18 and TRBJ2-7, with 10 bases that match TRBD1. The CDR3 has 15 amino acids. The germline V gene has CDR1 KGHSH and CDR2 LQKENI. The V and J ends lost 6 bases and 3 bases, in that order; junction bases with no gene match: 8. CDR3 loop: CASSPPGQGIYEQYF. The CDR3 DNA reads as TGTGCCAGCTCTCCCCCGGGACAGGGGATCTACGAGCAGTACTTC.

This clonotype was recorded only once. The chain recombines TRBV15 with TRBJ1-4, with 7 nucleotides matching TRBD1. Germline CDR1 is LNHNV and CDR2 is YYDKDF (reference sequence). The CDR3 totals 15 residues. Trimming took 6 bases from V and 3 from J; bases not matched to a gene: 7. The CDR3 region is CATRVRGMANEKLFF. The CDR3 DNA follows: TGTGCCACCAGGGTCAGGGGGATGGCTAATGAAAAACTGTTTTTT.

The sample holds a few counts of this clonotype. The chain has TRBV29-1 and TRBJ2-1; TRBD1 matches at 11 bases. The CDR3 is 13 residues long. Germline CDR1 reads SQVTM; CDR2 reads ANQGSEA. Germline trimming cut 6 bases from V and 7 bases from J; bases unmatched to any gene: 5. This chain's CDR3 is CSVAGQGGNEQFF. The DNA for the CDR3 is TGCAGCGTGGCGGGACAGGGGGGTAATGAGCAGTTCTTC.

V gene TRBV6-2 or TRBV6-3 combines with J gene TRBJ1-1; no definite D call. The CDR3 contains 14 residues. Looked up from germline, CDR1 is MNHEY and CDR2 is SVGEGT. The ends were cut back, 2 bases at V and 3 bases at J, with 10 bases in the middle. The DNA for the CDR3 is TGTGCCAGCAGTTACATGGGGAGACACACTGAAGCTTTCTTT. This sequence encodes CASSYMGRHTEAFF.